This T cell receptor beta chain was recovered during a study of Ad26.COV2.S vaccination and SARS-CoV-2 variants. Study information: Intramuscularly, Ad26.COV2.S was given either once or twice, 56 days apart. Study conclusions and caveats: After vaccination, substantial breadth of spike-specific CD8+ and CD4+ responses was reported. Compared with placebo recipients, vaccine recipients had higher spike-specific TCR breadth. Using TCR breadth and depth analyses may have led to underestimated total T cell responses.

Libraries were prepared by immunoSEQ multiplex PCR; TCRdb keeps only in-frame clonotypes and omits some of them. The table shows roughly 380,000 clones, with about 88% occurring only once. In the case of this clone: The antigen is unknown.

V lost 2 bases, J lost 6 bases, and 13 bases lay in between. Germline values: CDR1 LGHDT, CDR2 YNNKEL (reference sequence). The CDR3 consists of 15 residues. Treatment reported: 19 received Ad26.COV2.S at low or high dose, single or two shots; roughly 5 received placebo; per-sample allocation not given. After the first vaccine or placebo injection, samples were drawn on day 63. This clonotype was obtained from a person between 18 and 65 years old who received the Ad26.COV2.S COVID-19 vaccine or a placebo. The chain employs TRBV3-1 (or the pseudogene TRBV3-2) and TRBJ2-2; D is ambiguous. The specimen was peripheral blood, collected in a trial of Ad26.COV2.S vaccine versus placebo. The CDR3 spells CASSQPLTGSGELFF. As DNA, the CDR3 is TGTGCCAGCAGCCAACCTTTGACCGGGTCCGGGGAGCTGTTTTTT.